This T cell receptor beta chain was sequenced in a study of yellow fever vaccine responses in identical twins. Findings and limits, study-wide: Twins showed a vaccine T cell response that reportedly seemed partly convergent, partly personalized.

MiXCR was run by TCRdb on the RT-PCR reads, yielding one entry per CDR3 protein. Altogether roughly 18,000 distinct CDR3 sequences are present, around 67% being singletons, with the ten largest covering approximately 8%. A word on this clonotype: Its antigen is as yet unknown.

The receptor was derived from a woman aged 18-29 years who received the yellow fever vaccine. The input for sequencing was T cells from blood (PBMCs), unsorted or a sorted subset (not recorded which), taken before or after yellow fever vaccination (not recorded which).

CDR3 residues: CASSLDWGNTGELFF. CDR3 in DNA: TGCGCCAGCAGCTTGGATTGGGGGAACACCGGGGAGCTGTTTTTT. The rearrangement links TRBV5-1 to TRBJ2-2; D gene unclear. Between the trimmed V and J ends, which lost 0 bases and 1 base, there was a span of 7 bases. CDR1 and CDR2 from the germline V gene are SGHRS and YFSETQ. The CDR3 covers 15 residues.